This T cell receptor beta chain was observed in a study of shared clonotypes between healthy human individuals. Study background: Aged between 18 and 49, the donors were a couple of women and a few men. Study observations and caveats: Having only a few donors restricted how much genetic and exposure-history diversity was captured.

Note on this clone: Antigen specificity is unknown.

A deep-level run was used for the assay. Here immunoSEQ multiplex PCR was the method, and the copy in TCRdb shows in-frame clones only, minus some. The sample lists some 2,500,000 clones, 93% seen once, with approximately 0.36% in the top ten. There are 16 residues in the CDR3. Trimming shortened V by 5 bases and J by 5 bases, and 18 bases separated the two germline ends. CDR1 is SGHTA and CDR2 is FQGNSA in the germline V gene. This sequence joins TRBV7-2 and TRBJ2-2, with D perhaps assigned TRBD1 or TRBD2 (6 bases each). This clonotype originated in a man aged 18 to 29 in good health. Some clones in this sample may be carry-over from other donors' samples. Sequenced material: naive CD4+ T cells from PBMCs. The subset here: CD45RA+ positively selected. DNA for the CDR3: TGTGCCAGCAGCCATCGTGGGGGGCGGTTGACCGGGGAGCTGTTTTTT. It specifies CASSHRGGRLTGELFF.